This T cell receptor (beta chain) was documented in a study of Graves' ophthalmopathy and Graves' hyperthyroidism (dated by TCRdb to 2017 to 2018). Background on the whole study: A patient counted as having stable hyperthyroidism if there was no progression to ophthalmopathy within 18 months of follow-up. For independent validation, a separate cohort was made up of roughly 19 hyperthyroidism patients plus 17 patients who later progressed from hyperthyroidism to ophthalmopathy. After sampling, hyperthyroidism patients received methimazole starting at 30 mg daily, and ophthalmopathy patients received high-dose intravenous methylprednisolone. In five to seven hyperthyroidism patients, the T-cell repertoire of thyroid tissue was compared with the T-cell repertoire of blood. TCR beta repertoire signatures were used to distinguish Graves' ophthalmopathy from Graves' hyperthyroidism and to predict progression to ophthalmopathy. In total, over 130 blood samples were TCR-sequenced: approximately 42 ophthalmopathy, 75 hyperthyroidism and approximately 17 hyperthyroidism-to-ophthalmopathy patients. To explore V-J signatures that separate ophthalmopathy from hyperthyroidism, a discovery set of fewer than 110 patients was enrolled, consisting of about 45 with ophthalmopathy and some 56 with stable hyperthyroidism. What the study reported, not specific to this receptor: Sample size was not statistically predetermined, and group allocation was not concealed from the investigators. Most expanded thyroid clonotypes with a frequency above 0.001 also appeared in blood, which suggests that blood repertoires may reflect the immune response in the thyroid. In cross-validation, the 13-signature model distinguished ophthalmopathy from stable hyperthyroidism with 87.88% sensitivity and about 81% specificity, while in the test set the corresponding values were about 80% and 75%. In validation, the model predicted ophthalmopathy progression with 70.59% sensitivity and 72.22% specificity; approximately 12 predicted patients were CT-confirmed with GO in a median of about 6.2 months.

TCR beta CDR3 regions were amplified from RNA transcripts for repertoire sequencing. HTBI primers and the Qiagen OneStep RT-PCR kit were used in a first-round RT-PCR, which was followed by a second-round multiplex PCR, size selection and purification. Libraries were sequenced on an Illumina HiSeq2000 using paired-end 100 bp reads. The study's own analysis went as follows. SOAPnuke was used to process the reads, throwing out any read that had adapters, had uncalled bases, had a mean Phred below 15, or lacked an exact constant-primer or identifier match. High-quality paired reads were merged with COPE v1.2.5. Each unique nucleotide sequence was defined as a clonotype, and clonotypes were aligned to IMGT TRB V, D and J references with MiTCR v1.1. Only V-J combinations with frequency above 0.0001 were analysed, covering 98% to 99.2% of repertoires. A TCR clonal expansion and chaos score per V-J combination was defined as the ratio of F50 clonal expansion to chaos observed in the TCRdist matrix. Welch's t-statistics and random forest were used to narrow the features down to approximately 13 V-J combinations, which were then fed into a naive Bayes classifier. The similarity between thyroid and blood repertoires was quantified using the Morisita-Horn index. TCRdb cleaned the public reads at Q25 with fastp, built clones with MiXCR and kept in-frame beta chains. Records with the same CDR3 protein are collapsed into one entry carrying the most frequent genes and DNA. These V and J calls are TCRdb output, not the study's own analysis. The sample table lists over a million distinct CDR3 sequences, 35% to 40% of them with a count of one. Together, the top ten hold approximately 10% of the sample.

The sample holds a few counts of this clonotype. Its antigen has not been determined. Per-base qualities were not stored, and no clone one base away is much larger. The hyperthyroidism patients were 18 to 65 years old and newly diagnosed, with a disease duration of less than 2 months. Patients were excluded if they had other autoimmune diseases, uncontrolled infections, pregnancy or lactation. Clinical symptoms, serum thyroxine, TRAb, thyroid ultrasound and orbital computed tomography were used for diagnosis. Total RNA was extracted with Trizol reagent and quality-checked on an Agilent 2100 Bioanalyzer. The junction carries 14 bases between V and J, which are trimmed by 5 bases and 9 bases respectively. CDR1 is given as MNHEY and CDR2 as SVGAGI, both from the germline V gene. The CDR3 has 14 amino acids, counting the end cysteine and phenylalanine. Only the CDR3 part of the read is kept: 42 bases, read in frame from the first base.

The clonotype originates from an adult man with Graves' hyperthyroidism. The chain couples TRBV6-5 to TRBJ1-6; TRBD1 is a possible D gene, resting on 5 matching bases. What was sequenced was peripheral blood or thyroid tissue (not recorded which). This receptor has the CDR3 CASSVRRGGSPLHF. The sequence in DNA is TGTGCCAGCAGTGTCCGAAGGGGAGGTTCACCCCTCCACTTT.